Following are 6 T cell receptor beta chains from one sample sequenced in a study of OX40 agonist ivuxolimab in advanced cancers. The library came from the immunoSEQ multiplex PCR assay. Not all clones reach the TCRdb copy of this immuneACCESS table, which keeps in-frame sequences only. Checked studies attribute under half of the gap to unresolved V genes and leave the rest unexplained. A total of around 63,000 clones appear in this sample, about 80% of them only once. The leading ten clones occupy 5.5% of the sample. Sample: CD4+ or CD8+ T cells sorted from blood, taken in a trial of the OX40 agonist ivuxolimab. The source is an adult with an advanced solid tumor such as melanoma, head and neck, liver or kidney cancer.

This clone has more than one count but fewer than ten. This rearrangement joins TRBV19 to TRBJ2-7; 12 nucleotides align to TRBD1. Germline loops: CDR1 LNHDA, CDR2 SQIVND (reference sequence). This CDR3 region has 14 residues. The J segment lost 7 bases and the V segment lost 8 bases, leaving 9 bases of the junction unmatched. The CDR3 loop reads CASVPGQGAREQYF. In DNA, the CDR3 is TGTGCCAGTGTTCCGGGACAGGGGGCGCGTGAGCAGTACTTC.

This clone was counted only a few times. This chain links TRBV28 with TRBJ2-1; 7 nucleotides line up with TRBD2. Trimming removed 6 bases from V and 5 bases from J; junction bases left unmatched: 13. The germline gives CDR1 MDHEN, CDR2 SYDVKM. The CDR3 is 16 amino acids. Written as DNA, the CDR3 is TGTGCCAGCAGCCAAGTTTGGGGGGAGGGTCACAATGAGCAGTTCTTC. Its protein is CASSQVWGEGHNEQFF. The complete variable domain, with remaining parts taken from reference TRBV28 and TRBJ2-1, reads DVKVTQSSRYLVKRTGEKVFLECVQDMDHENMFWYRQDPGLGLRLIYFSYDVKMKEKGDIPEGYSVSREKKERFSLILESASTNQTSMYLCASSQVWGEGHNEQFFGPGTRLTVL.

The V call is TRBV7-2, the J call TRBJ1-4, with TRBD1 identical over 9 bases. In germline, CDR1 is SGHTA, CDR2 FQGNSA. J was trimmed by 6 bases and V by 7 bases; bases with no gene match: 6. This CDR3 region has 14 residues. The DNA of the CDR3 is TGTGCCAGCAAAAGGACAGGGGAACATGAAAAACTGTTTTTT. This codes for CASKRTGEHEKLFF.

The chain joins TRBV11-2 to TRBJ1-3; no firm D call. Looked up from germline, CDR1 is SGHAT and CDR2 is FQNNGV. Trimming cost V 0 bases and J 0 bases, with 12 bases left between them. The CDR3 loop spans 17 amino acids. The CDR3 reads CASSLDPAEYSGNTIYF. The DNA of the CDR3 is TGTGCCAGCAGCTTAGATCCTGCCGAGTACTCTGGAAACACCATATATTTT.

The chain couples TRBV5-1 to TRBJ2-3; 10 positions match TRBD1. Germline CDR1 reads SGHRS; CDR2 reads YFSETQ. This CDR3 has 15 residues. V lost 0 bases, J lost 3 bases, and 1 base stayed unmatched. The CDR3 loop reads CASSLGDRGTDTQYF. CDR3 nucleotide sequence: TGCGCCAGCAGCTTGGGGGACAGGGGTACAGATACGCAGTATTTT. Drawing the rest from reference TRBV5-1 and TRBJ2-3, the complete variable domain is KAGVTQTPRYLIKTRGQQVTLSCSPISGHRSVSWYQQTPGQGLQFLFEYFSETQRNKGNFPGRFSGRQFSNSRSEMNVSTLELGDSALYLCASSLGDRGTDTQYFGPGTRLTVL.

This chain links TRBV4-1 with TRBJ1-5; no definite D call. The ends were cut back, 0 bases at V and 6 bases at J, with 6 bases in the middle. This CDR3 has 13 amino acids. Per germline, CDR1 MGHRA and CDR2 YSYEKL. The chain's CDR3 is CASSQDSRQPQHF. In DNA form, the CDR3 reads TGCGCCAGCAGCCAAGATTCTCGTCAGCCCCAGCATTTT.